The present T cell receptor beta chain was sequenced within a study of blood T cell repertoires in COVID-19. Study in general: The origin of the acute and convalescent COVID-19 samples was the United States, Italy and Spain. Sources were T cells, B-cell-depleted T cells, or PBMCs; the material itself was cDNA or gDNA.

In the original workflow: Reference gene primer amplification in the assay estimated nucleated cell counts. Method: immunoSEQ multiplex PCR; TCRdb's copy keeps in-frame clones and lacks some. V and J calls and clone size follow that table, whereas D and trimming were derived from the DNA. Of some 140,000 clones in the sample, about 87% were seen once. This CDR3 has 16 residues. Trimming cost V 5 bases and J 0 bases; bases outside gene matches: 6. In germline, CDR1 is SGHVS, CDR2 FQNEAQ. The source is a man aged 45-65 years with active COVID-19. V usage is TRBV7-8 and J usage is TRBJ2-2; TRBD2 agrees at 7 bases. Sequencing used peripheral blood. The CDR3 protein is CASSPRSGANTGELFF. The CDR3 nucleotides read TGTGCCAGCAGCCCGAGAAGCGGGGCGAACACCGGGGAGCTGTTTTTT.